The source of this TCR beta chain is a study of cytomegalovirus exposure and HLA in healthy donors. The CDR3 spans 12 residues. In germline, CDR1 is SQVTM, CDR2 ANQGSEA. With V trimmed by 6 bases and J by 5 bases, 6 bases remained unmatched. For this clone: The antigen is undetermined.

The study, taken as a whole, reports: It was reported in a later analysis that an Asian-associated ancestry cluster showed fewer N-insertions than the roughly 670-donor mean.

13 Jbeta primers and 60 Vbeta primers were used for the PCR. The method was immunoSEQ multiplex PCR; TCRdb's version includes in-frame clones alone and lacks a portion of them. The sample has 150,000 to 200,000 clones, about 85% seen once; the top ten hold 1.5% to 2.5%. The chain uses TRBV29-1 and TRBJ1-1; TRBD1 agrees at 7 bases. The sample consisted of PBMCs. The sequence came from a young man in good health and CMV-seronegative. CDR3 nucleotide sequence: TGCAGCGTAACCGACAGGGATACTGAAGCTTTCTTT. Amino acids: CSVTDRDTEAFF.